The clone carrying this T cell receptor beta chain turned up a few times. A Seattle source enrolled patients during active infection and followed them longitudinally. This entry belongs to a study of blood T cell repertoires in COVID-19. Study background: The United States, Italy and Spain supplied acute and convalescent COVID-19 samples. PBMCs, B-cell-depleted T cells, or T cells were the source of the cDNA or gDNA that made up the material.

Per the original methods: Reference gene primer amplification gave estimated nucleated cell counts. Using immunoSEQ multiplex PCR, the repertoire was profiled, and TCRdb retains in-frame clones only, with some absent. V, J and clone size are those of that table, while D and trimming were read from the DNA. The data hold approximately 11,000 clones, with approximately 70% observed a single time. Germline CDR1 is MDHEN and CDR2 is SYDVKM. V lost 5 bases to trimming and J lost 8 bases; unmatched junction nucleotides: 11. This CDR3 contains 16 residues. The TCR originated in a man between 60 and 75 years old with COVID-19, enrolled during active disease. The chain is built from TRBV28 and TRBJ1-4; 10 bases align to TRBD1. The sequenced sample was peripheral blood. CDR3 sequence reads: CASSPGDRGTGEKLFF. CDR3 coding DNA: TGTGCCAGCAGTCCAGGGGACAGGGGCACGGGAGAAAAACTGTTTTTT.